This T cell receptor beta chain was sequenced for a study of cytomegalovirus exposure and HLA in healthy donors. The PCR was carried out with 60 Vbeta primers and 13 Jbeta primers. Produced via immunoSEQ multiplex PCR; TCRdb's table is partial and in-frame only. This table has roughly 170,000 clones, 75% to 85% appearing once. Sequenced material: PBMCs. This clonotype was sampled from a woman aged 30 to 39 in good health and CMV-seronegative.

CDR3 residues: CASSRSRGGASRNEQFF. The CDR3 coding sequence is TGTGCCAGCAGCCGATCGCGCGGGGGGGCCAGTAGAAATGAGCAGTTCTTC. This chain connects TRBV7-9 to TRBJ2-1; 9 bases are shared with TRBD2. V was pared by 5 bases and J by 7 bases, with 15 bases of the junction left unmatched. Germline V lookup: CDR1 SEHNR, CDR2 FQNEAQ (reference sequence). The CDR3 sequence is 17 residues long.